The entry below describes one TCR beta chain. Its target is unknown. The sample originates from a study of cytomegalovirus exposure and HLA in healthy donors. Germline loops: CDR1 MNHNY, CDR2 SVGAGI (reference sequence). V shed 10 bases and J shed 1 base, with 20 bases lying between them. The CDR3 length is 16 residues. The table came from immunoSEQ multiplex PCR; TCRdb's copy has only in-frame clones and leaves some out. Of some 110,000 clones listed, around 83% are singletons. Findings and limits, study-wide: A later analysis found first-cohort TCR clusters tended to co-occur in the 130 or so validation repertoires. Cytomegalovirus status was reportedly diagnosed by the classifier with high sensitivity and specificity.

The chain employs TRBV6-6 and TRBJ1-5; D not resolved. The sequenced sample was PBMCs. The clonotype originates from a woman aged 18-29 years in good health and CMV-seropositive. CDR3 protein: CATPRLRIQSNQPQHF. CDR3 nucleotide sequence: TGTGCCACCCCCCGGCTGAGGATTCAAAGCAATCAGCCCCAGCATTTT.